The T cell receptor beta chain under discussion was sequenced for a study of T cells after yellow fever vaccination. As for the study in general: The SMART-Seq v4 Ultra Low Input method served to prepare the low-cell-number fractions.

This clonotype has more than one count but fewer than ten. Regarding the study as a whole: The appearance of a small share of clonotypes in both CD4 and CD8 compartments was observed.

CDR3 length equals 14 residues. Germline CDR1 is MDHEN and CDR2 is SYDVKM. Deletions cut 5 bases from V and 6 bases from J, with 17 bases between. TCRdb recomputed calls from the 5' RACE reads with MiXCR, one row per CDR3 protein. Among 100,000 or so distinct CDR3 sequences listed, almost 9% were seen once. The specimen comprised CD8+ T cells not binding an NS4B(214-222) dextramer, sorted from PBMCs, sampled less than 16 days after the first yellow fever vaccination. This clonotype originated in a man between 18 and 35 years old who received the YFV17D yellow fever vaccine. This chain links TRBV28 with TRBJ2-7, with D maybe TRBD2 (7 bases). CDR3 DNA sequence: TGTGCCAGCAGTCCTGGCGGGGGAGGGGGCGAGCAGTACGTC. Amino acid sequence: CASSPGGGGGEQYV.